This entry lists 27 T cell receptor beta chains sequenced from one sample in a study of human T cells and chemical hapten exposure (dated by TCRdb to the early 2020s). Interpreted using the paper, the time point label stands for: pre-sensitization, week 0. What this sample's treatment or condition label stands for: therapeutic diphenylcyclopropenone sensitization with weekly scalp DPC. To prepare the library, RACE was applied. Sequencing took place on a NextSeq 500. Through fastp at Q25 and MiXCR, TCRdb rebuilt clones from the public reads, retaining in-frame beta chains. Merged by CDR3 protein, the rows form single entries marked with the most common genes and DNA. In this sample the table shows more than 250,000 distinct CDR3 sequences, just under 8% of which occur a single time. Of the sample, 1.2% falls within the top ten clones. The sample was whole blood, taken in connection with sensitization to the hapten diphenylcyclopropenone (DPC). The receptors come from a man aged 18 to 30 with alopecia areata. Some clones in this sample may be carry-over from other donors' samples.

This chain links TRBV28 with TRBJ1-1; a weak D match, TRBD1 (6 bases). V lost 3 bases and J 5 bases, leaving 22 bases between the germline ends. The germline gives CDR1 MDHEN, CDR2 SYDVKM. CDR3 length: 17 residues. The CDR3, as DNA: TGTGCCAGCAGTTTTGTTCTGGCAGGGGATTATGTAACTGAAGCTTTCTTT. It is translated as CASSFVLAGDYVTEAFF.

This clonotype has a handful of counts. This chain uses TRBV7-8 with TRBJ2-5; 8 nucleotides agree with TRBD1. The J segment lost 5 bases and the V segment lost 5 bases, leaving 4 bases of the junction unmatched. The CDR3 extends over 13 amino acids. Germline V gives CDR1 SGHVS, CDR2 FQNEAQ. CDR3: CASSADRVETQYF. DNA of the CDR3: TGTGCCAGCAGCGCGGACAGGGTGGAGACCCAGTACTTC.

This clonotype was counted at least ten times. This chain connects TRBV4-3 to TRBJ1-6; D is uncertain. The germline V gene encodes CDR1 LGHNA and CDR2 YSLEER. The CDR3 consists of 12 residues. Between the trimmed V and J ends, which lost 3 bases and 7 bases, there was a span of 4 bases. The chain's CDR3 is CASSQQNSPLHF. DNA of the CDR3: TGCGCCAGCAGCCAGCAGAATTCACCCCTCCACTTT.

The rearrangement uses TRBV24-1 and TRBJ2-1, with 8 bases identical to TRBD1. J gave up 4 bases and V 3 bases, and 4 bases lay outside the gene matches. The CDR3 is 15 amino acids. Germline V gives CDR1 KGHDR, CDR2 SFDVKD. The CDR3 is CATSDADREYNEQFF. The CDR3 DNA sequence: TGTGCCACCAGTGATGCGGACAGGGAGTACAATGAGCAGTTCTTC.

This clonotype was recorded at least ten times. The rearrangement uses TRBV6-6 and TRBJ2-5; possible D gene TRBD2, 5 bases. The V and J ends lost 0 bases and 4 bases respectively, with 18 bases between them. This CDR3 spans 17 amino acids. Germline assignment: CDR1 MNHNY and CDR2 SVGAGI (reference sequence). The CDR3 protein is CASSYSKGLREGETQYF. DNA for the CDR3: TGTGCCAGCAGTTACTCGAAAGGGTTAAGAGAGGGAGAGACCCAGTACTTC.

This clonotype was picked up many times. CDR3 coding DNA: TGCGCCAGCAAGCAGGGTACAGGTACAGATACGCAGTATTTT. Residues: CASKQGTGTDTQYF. This chain uses TRBV5-1 with TRBJ2-3; a weak D match, TRBD1 (5 bases). Trimming took 6 bases from V and 3 from J, leaving 14 bases between them. CDR1 is SGHRS and CDR2 is YFSETQ in the germline V gene. The CDR3 sequence is 14 residues long.

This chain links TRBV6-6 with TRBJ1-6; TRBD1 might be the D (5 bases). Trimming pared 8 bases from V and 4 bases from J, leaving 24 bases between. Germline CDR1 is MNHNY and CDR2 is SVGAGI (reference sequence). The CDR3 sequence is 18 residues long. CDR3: CASRPGAGSMGYNSPLHF. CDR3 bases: TGTGCCAGCCGTCCTGGGGCAGGGAGCATGGGGTATAATTCACCCCTCCACTTT.

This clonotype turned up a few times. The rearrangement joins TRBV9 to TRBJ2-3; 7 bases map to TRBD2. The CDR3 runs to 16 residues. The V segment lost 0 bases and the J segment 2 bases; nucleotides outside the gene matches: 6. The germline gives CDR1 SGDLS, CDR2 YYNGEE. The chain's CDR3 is CASSVVSSGATDTQYF. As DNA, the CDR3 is TGTGCCAGCAGCGTAGTTTCCAGCGGGGCCACAGATACGCAGTATTTT. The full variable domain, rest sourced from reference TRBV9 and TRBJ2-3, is DSGVTQTPKHLITATGQRVTLRCSPRSGDLSVYWYQQSLDQGLQFLIQYYNGEERAKGNILERFSAQQFPDLHSELNLSSLELGDSALYFCASSVVSSGATDTQYFGPGTRLTVL.

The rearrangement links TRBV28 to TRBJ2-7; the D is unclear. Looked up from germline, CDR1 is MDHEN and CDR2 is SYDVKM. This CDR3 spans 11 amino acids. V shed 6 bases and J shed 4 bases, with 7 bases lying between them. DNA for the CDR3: TGTGCCAGCAGCCGACAATACGAGCAGTACTTC. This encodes CASSRQYEQYF.

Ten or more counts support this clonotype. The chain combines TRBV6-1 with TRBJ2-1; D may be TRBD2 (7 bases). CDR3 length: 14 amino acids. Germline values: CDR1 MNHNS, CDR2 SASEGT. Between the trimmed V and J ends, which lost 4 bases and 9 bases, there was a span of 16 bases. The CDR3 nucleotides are TGTGCCAGCAGTGGGGGGGGCCTCTCTCTTGAGCAGTTCTTC. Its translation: CASSGGGLSLEQFF.

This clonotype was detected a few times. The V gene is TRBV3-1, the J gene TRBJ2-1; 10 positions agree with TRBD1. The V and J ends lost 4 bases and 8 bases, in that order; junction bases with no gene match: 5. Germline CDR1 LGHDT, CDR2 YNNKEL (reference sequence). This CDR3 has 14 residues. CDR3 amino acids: CASSPDRGAYEQFF. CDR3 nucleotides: TGTGCCAGCAGCCCGGACAGGGGGGCGTATGAGCAGTTCTTC.

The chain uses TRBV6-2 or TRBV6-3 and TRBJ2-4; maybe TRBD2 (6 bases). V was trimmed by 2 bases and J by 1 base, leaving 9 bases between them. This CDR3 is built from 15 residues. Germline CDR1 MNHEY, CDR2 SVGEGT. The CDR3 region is CASSYRELAKNIQYF. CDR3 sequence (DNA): TGTGCCAGCAGTTACCGGGAGTTGGCCAAAAACATTCAGTACTTC.

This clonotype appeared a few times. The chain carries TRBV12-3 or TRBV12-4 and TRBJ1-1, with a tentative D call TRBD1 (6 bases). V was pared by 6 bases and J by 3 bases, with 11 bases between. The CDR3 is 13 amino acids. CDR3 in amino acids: CASRTGGDTEAFF. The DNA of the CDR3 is TGTGCCAGCAGGACAGGTGGTGACACTGAAGCTTTCTTT.

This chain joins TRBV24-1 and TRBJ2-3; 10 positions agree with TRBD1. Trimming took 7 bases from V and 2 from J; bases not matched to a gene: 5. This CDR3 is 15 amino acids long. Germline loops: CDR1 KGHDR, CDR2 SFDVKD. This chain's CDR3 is CATRPGQGNTDTQYF. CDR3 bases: TGTGCCACCAGGCCGGGACAGGGGAACACAGATACGCAGTATTTT.

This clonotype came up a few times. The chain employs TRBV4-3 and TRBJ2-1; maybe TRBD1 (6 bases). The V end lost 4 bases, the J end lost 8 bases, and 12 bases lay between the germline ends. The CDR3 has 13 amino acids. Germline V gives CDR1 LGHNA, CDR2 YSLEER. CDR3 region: CASSPARGYEQFF. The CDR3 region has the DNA TGCGCCAGCAGCCCAGCCAGGGGCTATGAGCAGTTCTTC.

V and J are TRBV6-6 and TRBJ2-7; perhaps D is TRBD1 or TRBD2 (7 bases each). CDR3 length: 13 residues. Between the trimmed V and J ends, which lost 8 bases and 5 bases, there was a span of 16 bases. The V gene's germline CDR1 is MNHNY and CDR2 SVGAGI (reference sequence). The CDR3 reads CASGGDSFNEQYV. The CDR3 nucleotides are TGTGCCAGCGGGGGGGACAGCTTTAACGAGCAGTACGTC.

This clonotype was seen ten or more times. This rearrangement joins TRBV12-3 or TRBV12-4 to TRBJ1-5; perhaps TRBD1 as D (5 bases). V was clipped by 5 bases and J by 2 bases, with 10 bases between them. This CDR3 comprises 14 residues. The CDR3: CASSRGEGNQPQHF. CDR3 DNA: TGTGCCAGCAGTCGGGGGGAGGGCAATCAGCCCCAGCATTTT.

CDR3 DNA: TGTGCCAGCAGTGAACCCCGGCCCGAGCGGGCTGAGCAGTTCTTC. It is translated as CASSEPRPERAEQFF. The chain carries TRBV2 and TRBJ2-1; D possibly corresponds to TRBD2 (6 bases). The V gene lost 2 bases and the J gene lost 9 bases, with 17 bases spanning the gap. The CDR3 is 15 residues long. CDR1 is SNHLY, CDR2 FYNNEI, per germline.

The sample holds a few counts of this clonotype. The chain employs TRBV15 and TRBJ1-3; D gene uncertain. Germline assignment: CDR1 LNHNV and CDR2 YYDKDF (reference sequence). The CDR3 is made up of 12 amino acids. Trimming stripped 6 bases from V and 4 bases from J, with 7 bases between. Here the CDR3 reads CATRGYGNTIYF. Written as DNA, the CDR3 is TGTGCCACCAGGGGGTACGGAAACACCATATATTTT.

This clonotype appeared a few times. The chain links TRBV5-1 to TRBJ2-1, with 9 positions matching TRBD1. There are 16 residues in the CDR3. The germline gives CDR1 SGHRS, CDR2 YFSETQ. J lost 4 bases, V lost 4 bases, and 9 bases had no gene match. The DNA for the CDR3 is TGCGCCAGCAGCACCGGACAGGGGACCGTTTACAATGAGCAGTTCTTC. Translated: CASSTGQGTVYNEQFF.

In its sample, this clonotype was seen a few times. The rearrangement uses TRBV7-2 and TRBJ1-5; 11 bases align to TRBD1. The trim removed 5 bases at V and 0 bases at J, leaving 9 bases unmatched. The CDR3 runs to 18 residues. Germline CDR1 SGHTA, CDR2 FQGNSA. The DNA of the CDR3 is TGTGCCAGCAGCCCACGGGACAGGGGGTTACGTAGCAATCAGCCCCAGCATTTT. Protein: CASSPRDRGLRSNQPQHF.

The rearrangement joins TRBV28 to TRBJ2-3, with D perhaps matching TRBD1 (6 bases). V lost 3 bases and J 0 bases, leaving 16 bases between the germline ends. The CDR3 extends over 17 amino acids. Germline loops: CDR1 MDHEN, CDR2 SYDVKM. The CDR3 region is CASSFPALGASTDTQYF. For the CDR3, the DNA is TGTGCCAGCAGTTTCCCAGCCTTGGGGGCCAGCACAGATACGCAGTATTTT.

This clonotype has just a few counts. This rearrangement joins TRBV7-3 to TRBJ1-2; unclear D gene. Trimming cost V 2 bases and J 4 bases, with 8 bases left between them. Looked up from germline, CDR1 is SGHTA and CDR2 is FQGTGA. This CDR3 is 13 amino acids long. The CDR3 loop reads CASSLQDGYGYTF. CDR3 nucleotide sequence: TGTGCCAGCAGCTTACAGGACGGCTATGGCTACACCTTC.

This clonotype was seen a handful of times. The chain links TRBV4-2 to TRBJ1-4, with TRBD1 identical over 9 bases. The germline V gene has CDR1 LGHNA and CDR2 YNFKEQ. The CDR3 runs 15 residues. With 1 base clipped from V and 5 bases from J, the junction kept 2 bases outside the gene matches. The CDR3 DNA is TGTGCCAGCAGCCAAGGGGACAGGGTGAATGAAAAACTGTTTTTT. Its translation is CASSQGDRVNEKLFF.

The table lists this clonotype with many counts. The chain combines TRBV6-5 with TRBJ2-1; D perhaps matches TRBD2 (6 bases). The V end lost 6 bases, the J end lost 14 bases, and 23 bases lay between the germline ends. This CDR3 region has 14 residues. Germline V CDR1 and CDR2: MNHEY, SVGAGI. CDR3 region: CASSHPLARGIKFF. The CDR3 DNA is TGTGCCAGCAGCCACCCTTTGGCGCGGGGCATAAAGTTCTTC.

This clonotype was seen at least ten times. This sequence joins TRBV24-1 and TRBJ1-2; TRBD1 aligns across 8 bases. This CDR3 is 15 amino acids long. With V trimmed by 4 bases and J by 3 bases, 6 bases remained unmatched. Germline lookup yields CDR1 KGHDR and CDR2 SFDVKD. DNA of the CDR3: TGTGCCACCAGTGAGGGAGGACAGGGTTACTATGGCTACACCTTC. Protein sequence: CATSEGGQGYYGYTF.

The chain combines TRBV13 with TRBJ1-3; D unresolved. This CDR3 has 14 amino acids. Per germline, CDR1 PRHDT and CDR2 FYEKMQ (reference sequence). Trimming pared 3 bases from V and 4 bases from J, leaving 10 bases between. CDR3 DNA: TGTGCCAGCAGCTTTGAGACGGCCGGAAACACCATATATTTT. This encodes CASSFETAGNTIYF. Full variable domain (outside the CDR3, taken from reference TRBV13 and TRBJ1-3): AAGVIQSPRHLIKEKRETATLKCYPIPRHDTVYWYQQGPGQDPQFLISFYEKMQSDKGSIPDRFSAQQFSDYHSELNMSSLELGDSALYFCASSFETAGNTIYFGEGSWLTVV.